This TCR beta chain originates from a study of Graves' ophthalmopathy and Graves' hyperthyroidism. This clonotype showed up many times. Diagnoses were established from clinical symptoms, serum thyroxine, TRAb, thyroid ultrasound and orbital computed tomography. Fresh peripheral blood (over 9.5 ml) yielded the PBMCs. RNA transcripts served as template for amplifying TCR beta CDR3 sequences. Following a first-round RT-PCR that used HTBI primers, a second-round multiplex PCR was carried out. TCRdb called the multiplex PCR reads again in MiXCR, with one record for every CDR3 protein. The table has 300,000 to 350,000 distinct CDR3 sequences, about a sixth seen once. The receptor was derived from an adult man with Graves' ophthalmopathy. The sample consisted of peripheral blood.

As DNA, the CDR3 is TGTGCCAGCAGTTTGGACAGCAGGTGGTACTACGAGCAGTACTTC. It is translated as CASSLDSRWYYEQYF. The genes are TRBV27 and TRBJ2-7, with D possibly TRBD1 on 6 matching bases. V lost 3 bases to trimming and J lost 3 bases, with 15 bases between them. The CDR3 runs to 15 residues. Germline-derived CDR1 and CDR2 are MNHEY and SMNVEV (reference sequence).